The subject of this entry is one T cell receptor (beta chain). The antigen is undetermined. The repertoire was sequenced with immunoSEQ multiplex PCR; TCRdb's copy has only in-frame clones and lacks some. The sample gives 380,000 or so clones, around 82% of which show up once; nearly 7.5% is in the top ten. The data stem from a study of Ad26.COV2.S vaccination and SARS-CoV-2 variants. Across the whole study: Once, or twice with 56 days between doses, Ad26.COV2.S was given intramuscularly. Findings and caveats of the study: After vaccination, substantial breadth of spike-specific CD8+ and CD4+ responses was reported. While placebo recipients had lower spike-specific TCR breadth, vaccine recipients had more.

This CDR3 comprises 15 residues. The V gene's germline CDR1 is KGHSH and CDR2 LQKENI. The V and J ends lost 3 bases and 2 bases respectively, with 11 bases between them. Specified treatment: 19 received Ad26.COV2.S at low or high dose, single or two shots; several received placebo; per-sample allocation not given. Specimens were obtained on day 63 following the first vaccine or placebo injection. Boston supplied an adult donor aged 18-55 years. This chain connects TRBV18 to TRBJ1-3; maybe TRBD1 (6 bases). The clonotype comes from a person aged 18-65 years who received the Ad26.COV2.S COVID-19 vaccine or a placebo. The material sequenced was peripheral blood, taken in a trial of Ad26.COV2.S vaccine versus placebo. CDR3 nucleotide sequence: TGTGCCAGCTCACCTCCGGGGGCGCCTGGAAACACCATATATTTT. Its translation: CASSPPGAPGNTIYF.